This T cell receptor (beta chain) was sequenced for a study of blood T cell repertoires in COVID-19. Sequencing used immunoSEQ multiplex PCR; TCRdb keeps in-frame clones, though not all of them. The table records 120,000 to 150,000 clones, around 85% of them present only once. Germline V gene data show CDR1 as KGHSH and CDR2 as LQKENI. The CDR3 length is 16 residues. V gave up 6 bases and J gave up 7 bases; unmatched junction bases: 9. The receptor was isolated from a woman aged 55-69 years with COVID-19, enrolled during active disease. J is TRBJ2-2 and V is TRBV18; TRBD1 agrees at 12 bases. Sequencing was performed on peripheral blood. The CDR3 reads CASSLLGTGGIGELFF. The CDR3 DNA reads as TGTGCCAGCTCCCTCCTTGGGACAGGGGGCATCGGGGAGCTGTTTTTT.